Listed here are 3 T cell receptor beta chains from one sample, sequenced in a study of post-analysis software for immune sequencing data. General observations from the study: Higher frequency in patients than in controls was seen for roughly five TRBV segments, with TRBV5-6, TRBV5-1 and TRBV20-1 among them.

Libraries were made from TCR beta cDNA, and they carried unique molecular identifiers. From the PCR reads, TCRdb called clonotypes with MiXCR, one entry per CDR3 protein. The table records roughly 620,000 distinct CDR3 sequences, roughly two fifths of them present only once. These receptors have no identified antigens. The specimen was blood. These receptor sequences come from a girl under 18 with multiple sclerosis.

The sample holds a few counts of this clonotype. The chain employs TRBV12-3 or TRBV12-4 and TRBJ2-1, with D perhaps TRBD2 (5 bases). The CDR3 has 11 amino acids. Trimming removed 4 bases at V and 10 bases at J, with 8 bases between. The CDR3 DNA reads as TGTGCCAGCAGTTCTAGCAGCGAGCAGTTCTTC. This sequence encodes CASSSSSEQFF.

The table lists this clonotype with a few counts. The chain links TRBV6-5 to TRBJ2-5; 8 nucleotides align to TRBD2. J lost 5 bases, V lost 5 bases, and 7 bases had no gene match. The CDR3 runs to 14 residues. Germline V gene data show CDR1 as MNHEY and CDR2 as SVGAGI. CDR3 amino acids: CASSESGGGETQYF. The CDR3 DNA follows: TGTGCCAGCAGTGAATCCGGGGGGGGGGAGACCCAGTACTTC.

This clonotype was recorded a few times. The chain combines TRBV5-1 with TRBJ2-7, with unresolved D. The V end lost 3 bases, the J end lost 3 bases, and 13 bases lay between the germline ends. The V gene's germline CDR1 is SGHRS and CDR2 YFSETQ. The CDR3 consists of 14 residues. The CDR3 protein is CASSSEIKGYEQYF. In DNA form, the CDR3 reads TGCGCCAGCAGCTCCGAAATTAAGGGCTACGAGCAGTACTTC. The whole variable domain, filled in from reference TRBV5-1 and TRBJ2-7, reads KAGVTQTPRYLIKTRGQQVTLSCSPISGHRSVSWYQQTPGQGLQFLFEYFSETQRNKGNFPGRFSGRQFSNSRSEMNVSTLELGDSALYLCASSSEIKGYEQYFGPGTRLTVT.